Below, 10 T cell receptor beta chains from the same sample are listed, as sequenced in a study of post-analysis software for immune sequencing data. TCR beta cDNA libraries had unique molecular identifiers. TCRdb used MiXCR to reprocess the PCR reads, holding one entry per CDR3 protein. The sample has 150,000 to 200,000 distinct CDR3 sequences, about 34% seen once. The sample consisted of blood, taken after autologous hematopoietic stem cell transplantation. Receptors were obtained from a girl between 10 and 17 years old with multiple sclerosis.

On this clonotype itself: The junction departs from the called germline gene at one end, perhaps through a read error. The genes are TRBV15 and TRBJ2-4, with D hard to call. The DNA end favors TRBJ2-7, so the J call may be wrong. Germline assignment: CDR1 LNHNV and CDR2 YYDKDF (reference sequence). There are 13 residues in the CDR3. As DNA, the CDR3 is TGTACCACCAGCAGAGGTCTAGTCTACGAGCAGTACTTC. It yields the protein CTTSRGLVYEQYF.

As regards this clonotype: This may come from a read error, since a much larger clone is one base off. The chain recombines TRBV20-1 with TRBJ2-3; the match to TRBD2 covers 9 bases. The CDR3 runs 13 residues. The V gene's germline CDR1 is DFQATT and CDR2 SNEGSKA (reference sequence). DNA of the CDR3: TGCAGAGCCTTGCGGGAGGGCCGGGATACGCGGTATTTT. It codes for CRALREGRDTRYF.

The chain's CDR3 is CAWMAGSYNEQFF. The CDR3 coding sequence is TGTGCCTGGATGGCGGGCTCCTACAATGAGCAGTTCTTC. The chain has TRBV30 and TRBJ2-1; tentatively, D is TRBD2 (5 bases). This CDR3 has 13 residues. Trimming stripped 4 bases from V and 0 bases from J, with 7 bases between. Germline V CDR1 and CDR2: GTSNPN, SVGIG (reference sequence).

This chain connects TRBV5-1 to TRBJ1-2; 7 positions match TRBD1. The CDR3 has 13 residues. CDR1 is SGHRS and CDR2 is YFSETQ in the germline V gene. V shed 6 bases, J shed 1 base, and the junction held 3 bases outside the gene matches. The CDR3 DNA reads TGCGCCAGCAAGGGGGACAGTAACTATGGCTACACCTTC. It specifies CASKGDSNYGYTF.

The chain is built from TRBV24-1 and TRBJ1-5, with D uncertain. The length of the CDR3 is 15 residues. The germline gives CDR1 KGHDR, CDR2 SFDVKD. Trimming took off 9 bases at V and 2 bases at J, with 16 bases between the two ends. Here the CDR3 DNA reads TGTGCCACCGCATCCCCTGGCGGGGGCAATCAGCCCCAGCATTTT. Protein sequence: CATASPGGGNQPQHF.

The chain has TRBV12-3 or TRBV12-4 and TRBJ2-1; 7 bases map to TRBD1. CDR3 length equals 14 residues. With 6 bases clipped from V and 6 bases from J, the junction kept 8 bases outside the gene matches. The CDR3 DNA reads TGTGCCAGCAGCGCAACCGGGACAGTCAATGAGCAGTTCTTC. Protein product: CASSATGTVNEQFF.

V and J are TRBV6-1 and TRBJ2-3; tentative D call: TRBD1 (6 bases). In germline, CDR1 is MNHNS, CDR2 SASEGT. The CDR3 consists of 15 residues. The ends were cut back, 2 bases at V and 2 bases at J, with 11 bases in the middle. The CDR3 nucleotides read TGTGCCAGCAGTGAACTGACAGGACTCACAGATACGCAGTATTTT. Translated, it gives CASSELTGLTDTQYF.

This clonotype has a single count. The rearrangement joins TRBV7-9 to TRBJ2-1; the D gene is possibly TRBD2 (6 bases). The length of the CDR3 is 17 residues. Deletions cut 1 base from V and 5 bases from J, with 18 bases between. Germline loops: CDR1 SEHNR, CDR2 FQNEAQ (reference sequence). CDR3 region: CASSLGGGGGGNNEQFF. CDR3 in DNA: TGTGCCAGCAGCTTAGGTGGCGGCGGAGGAGGGAACAATGAGCAGTTCTTC.

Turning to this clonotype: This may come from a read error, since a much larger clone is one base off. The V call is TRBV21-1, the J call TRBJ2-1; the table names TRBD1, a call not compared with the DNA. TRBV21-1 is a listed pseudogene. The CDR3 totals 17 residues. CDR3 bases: TGTGCCAGCAGCAAAACCAATGACAGGGCCCCGGGAAATGGGCAGTTCTTC. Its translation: CASSKTNDRAPGNGQFF.

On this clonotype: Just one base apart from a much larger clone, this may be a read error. This CDR3 is CSEGRTEQYF. The CDR3 bases are TGCAGCGAGGGGAGGACTGAGCAGTACTTC. This chain uses TRBV29-1 with TRBJ2-7; perhaps TRBD2 as D (6 bases). CDR1 SQVTM and CDR2 ANQGSEA come from the germline V gene. The CDR3 totals 10 residues. Trimming left V 7 bases short and J 7 bases short, with 11 bases between.